This TCR beta chain comes out of a study of vaccination and CD4 T cells after COVID-19. Study in general: Every participant had a vaccine, which was either BNT162b2 or mRNA-1273, given in two doses. Ranging from 14 to 241, the interval between dose two and post-vaccine sampling had a median of approximately 77 days. Post-vaccination sampling time points for a few convalescent patients were day 14 and days 161 to 241.

From the PCR reads, TCRdb called clonotypes with MiXCR, one entry per CDR3 protein. Among some 33,000 distinct CDR3 sequences, more than 35% were seen once, and the ten largest hold 4.5% to 7%. Broader study findings: Convalescent patients displayed spike mono-reactivity in 304 of 307 vaccine-specific clones.

Time point in this sample: late sampling 161 to 241 days after vaccination in a few convalescent patients. J lost 3 bases, V lost 6 bases, and 4 bases had no gene match. The CDR3 consists of 14 residues. The germline V gene encodes CDR1 SEHNR and CDR2 FQNEAQ (reference sequence). This clonotype appeared a few times. Its antigen is unidentified. The input for sequencing was CD4+ T cells from blood, taken about 7 months after SARS-CoV-2 vaccination. The V call is TRBV7-9, the J call TRBJ2-7; TRBD2 matches at 11 bases. The TCR sequence derives from a human donor who had recovered from COVID-19. CDR3 sequence (DNA): TGTGCCAGCAGAAAACTAGCGGGAGTCTACGAGCAGTACTTC. Residues: CASRKLAGVYEQYF.